The 2 T cell receptor beta chains reported below all come from one sample, sequenced in a study of regulatory T cells in long-lasting Graves disease. Time point noted: newly diagnosed GD, antithyroid drugs for less than 3 months. Following extraction of RNA from PBMCs, that RNA was used to make the TCR library. Construction of the TCR beta libraries employed iRepertoire HTBI primers in conjunction with Arm-PCR of CDR3 regions. Each CDR3 protein is one row after TCRdb ran MiXCR on the multiplex PCR reads. Of about 300,000 distinct CDR3 sequences detected, 15% to 20% appear once; the ten largest clones hold about two fifths. Sequencing used peripheral blood mononuclear cells (PBMCs), obtained at new diagnosis, from a patient treated with antithyroid drugs. These receptors were collected from a female donor with Graves disease.

This clonotype was recorded many times. The chain recombines TRBV7-9 with TRBJ2-7; D not resolved. Germline V gives CDR1 SEHNR, CDR2 FQNEAQ (reference sequence). The CDR3 has 14 amino acids. V shed 1 base and J shed 2 bases, with 9 bases lying between them. The CDR3 region is CASSLGGSPYEQYF. Here the CDR3 DNA reads TGTGCCAGCAGCTTAGGTGGATCCCCCTACGAGCAGTACTTC.

This clonotype was detected many times. The rearrangement joins TRBV30 to TRBJ1-1; a possible D gene is TRBD1 (6 bases). This CDR3 has 13 amino acids. Germline V gene lookup returns CDR1 GTSNPN and CDR2 SVGIG (reference sequence). The V end was cut by 4 bases, the J end by 4 bases, with 13 bases between. Here the CDR3 DNA reads TGTGCCTGGAAAGGGGACATGATCACTGAAGCTTTCTTT. Its protein product is CAWKGDMITEAFF. Using reference TRBV30 and TRBJ1-1 for the parts outside the CDR3, the full variable domain is SQTIHQWPATLVQPVGSPLSLECTVEGTSNPNLYWYRQAAGRGLQLLFYSVGIGQISSEVPQNLSASRPQDRQFILSSKKLLLSDSGFYLCAWKGDMITEAFFGQGTRLTVV.